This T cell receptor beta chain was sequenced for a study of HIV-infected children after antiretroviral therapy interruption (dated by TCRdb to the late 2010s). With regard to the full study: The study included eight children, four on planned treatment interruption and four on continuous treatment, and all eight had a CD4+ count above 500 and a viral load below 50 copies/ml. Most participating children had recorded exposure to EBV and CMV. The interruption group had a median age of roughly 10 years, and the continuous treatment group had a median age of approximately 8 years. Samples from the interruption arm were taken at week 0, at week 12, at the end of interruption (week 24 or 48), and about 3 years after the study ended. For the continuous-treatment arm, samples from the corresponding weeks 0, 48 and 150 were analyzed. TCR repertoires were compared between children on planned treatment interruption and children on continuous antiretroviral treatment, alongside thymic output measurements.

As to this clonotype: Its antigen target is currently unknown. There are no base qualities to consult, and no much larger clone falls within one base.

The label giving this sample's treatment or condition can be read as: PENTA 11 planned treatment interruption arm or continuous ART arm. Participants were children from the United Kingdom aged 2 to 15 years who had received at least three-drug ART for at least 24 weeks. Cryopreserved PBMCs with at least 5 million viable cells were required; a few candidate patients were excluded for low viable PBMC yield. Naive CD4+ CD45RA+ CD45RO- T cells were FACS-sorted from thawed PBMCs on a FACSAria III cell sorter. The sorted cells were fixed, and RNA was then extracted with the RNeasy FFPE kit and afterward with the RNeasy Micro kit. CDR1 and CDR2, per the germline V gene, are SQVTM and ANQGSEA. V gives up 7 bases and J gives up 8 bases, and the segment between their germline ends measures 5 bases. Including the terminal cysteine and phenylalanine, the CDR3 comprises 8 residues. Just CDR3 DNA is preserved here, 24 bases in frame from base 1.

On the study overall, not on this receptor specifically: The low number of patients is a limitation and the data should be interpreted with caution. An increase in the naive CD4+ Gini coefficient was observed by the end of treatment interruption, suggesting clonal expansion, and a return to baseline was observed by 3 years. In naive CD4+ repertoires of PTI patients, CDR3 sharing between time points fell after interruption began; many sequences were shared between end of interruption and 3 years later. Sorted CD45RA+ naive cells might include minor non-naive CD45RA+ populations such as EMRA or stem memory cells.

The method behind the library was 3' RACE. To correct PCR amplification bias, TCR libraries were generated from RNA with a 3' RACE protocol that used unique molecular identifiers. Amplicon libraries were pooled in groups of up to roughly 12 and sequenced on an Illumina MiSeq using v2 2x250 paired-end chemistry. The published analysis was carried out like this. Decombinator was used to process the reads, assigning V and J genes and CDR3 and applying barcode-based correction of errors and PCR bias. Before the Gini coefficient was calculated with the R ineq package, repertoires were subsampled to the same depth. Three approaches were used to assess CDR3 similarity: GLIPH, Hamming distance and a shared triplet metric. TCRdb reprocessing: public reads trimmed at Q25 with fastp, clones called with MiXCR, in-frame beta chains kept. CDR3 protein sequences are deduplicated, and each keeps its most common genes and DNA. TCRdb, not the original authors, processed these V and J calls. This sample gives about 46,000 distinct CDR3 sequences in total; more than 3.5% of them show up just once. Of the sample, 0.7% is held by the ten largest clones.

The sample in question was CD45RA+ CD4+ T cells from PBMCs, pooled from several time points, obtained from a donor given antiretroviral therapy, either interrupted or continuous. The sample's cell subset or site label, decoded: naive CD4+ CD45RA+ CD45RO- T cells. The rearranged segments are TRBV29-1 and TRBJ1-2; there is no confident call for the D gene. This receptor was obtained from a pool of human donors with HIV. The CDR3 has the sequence CSAAGYTF. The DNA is TGCAGCGCAGCCGGCTACACCTTC.